The rows below give T cell receptor beta chains drawn from one sample of a study of blood T cell repertoires in COVID-19. Libraries were prepared by immunoSEQ multiplex PCR; TCRdb keeps only in-frame clonotypes and omits some of them. The table lists 27,000 or so clones, 70% to 90% of them singletons. Sequencing was carried out using peripheral blood. The receptors here all came from a human donor in a cohort sampled during active COVID-19. The CDR3 runs from the conserved cysteine through the conserved F or W. A D gene is named only where the DNA matches it firmly. Clone size appears in some rows only: once, few, many, or a class for an expanded clone.

CDR3	DNA	D	V	J	size
CASSQVPGGETQYF	TGTGCCAGCAGCCAAGTCCCGGGAGGAGAGACCCAGTACTTC	TRBD2	TRBV3-1/TRBV3-2	TRBJ2-5	-
CASSPAPGFYGYTF	TGTGCCAGCAGCCCCGCACCAGGGTTCTATGGCTACACCTTC	-	TRBV25-1	TRBJ1-2	-
CASSPDSYGYTF	TGCGCCAGCAGCCCAGACAGCTATGGCTACACCTTC	-	TRBV5-1	TRBJ1-2	-
CASSEVWTGPYEQYF	TGTGCCAGCAGTGAAGTGTGGACAGGGCCTTACGAGCAGTACTTC	TRBD1	TRBV6-1	TRBJ2-7	-
CSSGTGDGYTF	TGCAGTTCCGGGACAGGGGATGGCTACACCTTC	TRBD1	TRBV20-1	TRBJ1-2	-
CASSPDRTGELFF	TGTGCCAGCAGCCCGGACAGGACCGGGGAGCTGTTTTTT	TRBD1	TRBV6-5	TRBJ2-2	-
CASSPGQYYEQYF	TGCGCCAGCAGCCCAGGACAGTACTACGAGCAGTACTTC	-	TRBV5-1	TRBJ2-7	-
CASNLDRDRSWGYTF	TGTGCCAGTAACCTCGACCGGGACAGGTCTTGGGGCTACACCTTC	TRBD1	TRBV19	TRBJ1-2	-
CASSRFYRYNEQFF	TGTGCCAGCAGTAGATTCTACCGATACAATGAGCAGTTCTTC	-	TRBV6-5	TRBJ2-1	once
CASSQPGLATDTQYF	TGTGCCAGCAGCCAGCCGGGACTAGCGACAGATACGCAGTATTTT	TRBD2	TRBV3-1/TRBV3-2	TRBJ2-3	-
CASSLSLTGGTEAFF	TGTGCCAGCAGTTTATCGTTGACAGGCGGAACTGAAGCTTTCTTT	-	TRBV27	TRBJ1-1	once
CASSYSSGSTGELFF	TGTGCCAGCAGCTACTCTAGCGGCAGCACCGGGGAGCTGTTTTTT	TRBD2	TRBV7-2	TRBJ2-2	-
CASSDRDRLAKNIQYF	TGTGCCAGCAGCGACCGGGACAGACTAGCCAAAAACATTCAGTACTTC	TRBD1	TRBV11-2	TRBJ2-4	-
CASSEEDREYTEAFF	TGTGCCAGCAGTGAAGAGGACAGGGAGTACACTGAAGCTTTCTTT	TRBD1	TRBV2	TRBJ1-1	-
CASSLGLSSYEQYF	TGTGCCAGCAGCTTAGGACTTAGCTCCTACGAGCAGTACTTC	-	TRBV7-6	TRBJ2-7	once
CASSKEPRGLRLNTEAFF	TGTGCCAGCAGCAAAGAACCCAGGGGGTTAAGATTGAACACTGAAGCTTTCTTT	-	TRBV21-1	TRBJ1-1	-
CASSEWTVNNQPQHF	TGCGCCAGCAGTGAGTGGACAGTAAACAATCAGCCCCAGCATTTT	-	TRBV10-2	TRBJ1-5	-
CASGRAGSGNTIYF	TGTGCCAGCGGACGGGCGGGCTCTGGAAACACCATATATTTT	-	TRBV6-5	TRBJ1-3	-
CASSLPRSAPTDTQYF	TGTGCCAGCAGCTTGCCCCGCAGCGCGCCCACAGATACGCAGTATTTT	-	TRBV7-2	TRBJ2-3	-
CAISSPSYNEQFF	TGTGCCATCAGTTCCCCGTCCTACAATGAGCAGTTCTTC	-	TRBV10-3	TRBJ2-1	-
CAWAPGLYTGELFF	TGTGCCTGGGCCCCGGGACTTTACACCGGGGAGCTGTTTTTT	-	TRBV30	TRBJ2-2	-
CASSQDRPPDTQYF	TGTGCCAGCAGCCAAGATCGTCCCCCAGATACGCAGTATTTT	-	TRBV4-2	TRBJ2-3	-
CASSIPRHRQGAGDTEAFF	TGTGCCAGTAGTATCCCTCGACATAGACAGGGGGCAGGAGACACTGAAGCTTTCTTT	TRBD1	TRBV19	TRBJ1-1	-
CASSSPIQGDEQYF	TGTGCCAGCAGCTCGCCAATTCAGGGTGACGAGCAGTACTTC	-	TRBV7-9	TRBJ2-7	-
CASDQFPGPQGVAKNIQYF	TGTGCCAGTGACCAATTTCCGGGACCCCAGGGGGTGGCCAAAAACATTCAGTACTTC	TRBD1	TRBV2	TRBJ2-4	-
CASSAQGAGGYGYTF	TGTGCCAGCAGCGCCCAGGGGGCGGGTGGCTATGGCTACACCTTC	TRBD1	TRBV5-5	TRBJ1-2	-
CPPRSEPTEAFF	TGTCCTCCACGGTCCGAGCCCACTGAAGCTTTCTTT	-	TRBV24-1	TRBJ1-1	-
CASSSPNAGQYF	TGTGCCAGCAGTTCACCTAATGCGGGGCAGTACTTC	-	TRBV12-3/TRBV12-4	TRBJ2-7	-
CASSQVQFATNEKLFF	TGCGCCAGCAGCCAAGTCCAATTTGCAACTAATGAAAAACTGTTTTTT	-	TRBV4-1	TRBJ1-4	-
CASSVTGKADTEAFF	TGCGCCAGCAGCGTGACAGGGAAGGCGGACACTGAAGCTTTCTTT	TRBD1	TRBV5-1	TRBJ1-1	once
CASSWRGTPQHF	TGTGCCAGCAGTTGGCGGGGCACGCCCCAGCATTTT	-	TRBV12-3/TRBV12-4	TRBJ1-5	once
CASTSGNRGGKTGKLFF	TGTGCCAGTACTTCCGGGAATCGGGGTGGGAAAACTGGAAAACTGTTTTTT	-	TRBV19	TRBJ1-4	-
CARDSSGANVLTF	TGTGCCCGAGACAGCTCTGGGGCCAACGTCCTGACTTTC	-	TRBV30	TRBJ2-6	-
CASSQDDPTSAAGATYEQYF	TGCGCCAGCAGCCAAGATGACCCTACTAGCGCCGCAGGTGCGACCTACGAGCAGTACTTC	TRBD2	TRBV4-1	TRBJ2-7	once
CASSLSRWGAPESEQFF	TGTGCCAGCAGCCTATCCCGATGGGGAGCTCCGGAGAGTGAGCAGTTCTTC	-	TRBV11-3	TRBJ2-1	few
CASSPPHRGVEQYF	TGTGCCAGCAGCCCCCCCCATCGCGGGGTCGAGCAGTACTTC	-	TRBV3-1/TRBV3-2	TRBJ2-7	once
CASSQRDRGSYNEQFF	TGTGCCAGCAGCCAACGGGACAGGGGGAGTTACAATGAGCAGTTCTTC	TRBD1	TRBV11-1	TRBJ2-1	-
CAWSPPVTDEQYF	TGTGCCTGGAGTCCGCCCGTGACAGACGAGCAGTACTTC	-	TRBV30	TRBJ2-7	-
CASSRDTGMGYNEQFF	TGTGCCAGCAGCCGCGACACAGGGATGGGGTACAATGAGCAGTTCTTC	-	TRBV4-2	TRBJ2-1	-
CASSPWTGAYEQYF	TGTGCCAGCAGCCCTTGGACAGGGGCCTACGAGCAGTACTTC	TRBD1	TRBV7-2	TRBJ2-7	-
CASSLQPGTEAFF	TGTGCCAGCAGCTTACAACCGGGGACTGAAGCTTTCTTT	-	TRBV7-8	TRBJ1-1	-
CAWSPTRPVSNQPQHF	TGTGCCTGGAGTCCTACGCGGCCGGTTAGCAATCAGCCCCAGCATTTT	-	TRBV30	TRBJ1-5	-
CASSEANRGRWTEAFF	TGCGCCAGCAGTGAGGCAAACAGGGGGCGATGGACTGAAGCTTTCTTT	TRBD1	TRBV10-2	TRBJ1-1	-
CASSPRQGAHGGYTF	TGTGCCAGTAGTCCCCGACAGGGGGCCCACGGTGGCTACACCTTC	TRBD1	TRBV19	TRBJ1-2	-
CASSARLAGAADTQYF	TGTGCCAGCAGCGCCCGACTAGCGGGGGCCGCGGATACGCAGTATTTT	TRBD2	TRBV7-2	TRBJ2-3	once
CASSDSPGGGGYTF	TGTGCCAGCAGTGACTCCCCAGGGGGCGGTGGCTACACCTTC	TRBD1	TRBV6-4	TRBJ1-2	-
CASSTLGTGNEKLFF	TGTGCCAGCAGTACTCTGGGTACGGGAAATGAAAAACTGTTTTTT	-	TRBV27	TRBJ1-4	-
CASSIGQGNYGYTF	TGTGCCAGCAGCATTGGACAGGGGAATTATGGCTACACCTTC	TRBD1	TRBV2	TRBJ1-2	-
CASGALGGPGNEQFF	TGTGCCAGTGGGGCCCTGGGGGGGCCAGGGAATGAGCAGTTCTTC	-	TRBV7-6	TRBJ2-1	-
CASSAGWSTEAFF	TGCGCCAGCAGCGCAGGGTGGTCCACTGAAGCTTTCTTT	-	TRBV5-1	TRBJ1-1	-
CATSDWDREKVDEQFF	TGTGCCACCAGTGATTGGGACAGAGAGAAGGTGGATGAGCAGTTCTTC	TRBD1	TRBV24-1	TRBJ2-1	-
CASSQGLGGETQYF	TGCGCCAGCAGCCAAGGGTTAGGGGGAGAGACCCAGTACTTC	-	TRBV4-1	TRBJ2-5	-
CASSEAQPQHF	TGTGCCAGCAGTGAAGCTCAGCCCCAGCATTTT	-	TRBV6-4	TRBJ1-5	-
CASTTGQGYNSPLHF	TGTGCCAGCACCACTGGACAGGGATATAATTCACCCCTCCACTTT	TRBD1	TRBV6-6	TRBJ1-6	once